This paragraph reports one T cell receptor beta chain. What it recognizes is unknown. The data were taken from a study of blood T cells in healthy people across ages. Study summary: Per every two T cells, about one barcoded beta molecule was captured by template switching. General study results and limits: Among long-lived donors, naive CD4+ cells were more numerous and diversity higher than in aged donors. Naive T cell percentage showed a strong correlation with the diversity of TCR beta.

J lost 0 bases, V lost 2 bases, and 8 bases had no gene match. The CDR3 is 18 amino acids. Germline V gene sequence: CDR1 SGHRS, CDR2 YFSETQ. It was with a sample-barcoded 5' primer and a J-beta primer mix that a second PCR of about 6 to 12 cycles was run. A template-switch adaptor with 12 random nucleotides tagged each cDNA molecule. MiXCR, run by TCRdb on the 5' RACE reads, gives a single entry per CDR3 protein. Of around 850,000 distinct CDR3 sequences in the sample, under 40% were seen once. This chain links TRBV5-1 with TRBJ2-3, with 11 bases fitting TRBD2. The sequence came from a young man in good health. The sequencing sample was made of blood. The CDR3 DNA is TGCGCCAGCAGCTTCCGAACTAGCGGGGGCCCTAGCACAGATACGCAGTATTTT. Translating gives CASSFRTSGGPSTDTQYF.